This TCR beta chain was found in a study of T cell responses to AZD1222 COVID-19 vaccine. The CDR3 loop spans 16 amino acids. Germline trimming cut 2 bases from V and 2 bases from J; bases unmatched to any gene: 9. CDR1 is MNHNS, CDR2 SASEGT, per germline. Points from the study as a whole: Repertoires were obtained solely post-peak T cell response. Donors were chiefly white British, with a greater number of females, and clonal diversity was perhaps underestimated.

Measured with immunoSEQ multiplex PCR; TCRdb has only the in-frame clones, and not every one. Altogether 120,000 or so clones are present, 92% being singletons, with the ten largest covering about 1.1%. In the case of this clone: As yet, its antigen is unknown.

The sequence derives from an adult in good health. Sequencing used peripheral blood, obtained on day 0 of AZD1222 vaccination. The chain carries TRBV6-1 and TRBJ2-7, with 7 nucleotides matching TRBD1. The CDR3 DNA follows: TGTGCCAGCAGTGAAATTAAGGACAGGTTCCCCTACGAGCAGTACTTC. Translated, it gives CASSEIKDRFPYEQYF.